This TCR beta chain was observed in a study of T cell repertoires in cytomegalovirus infection. Study-level background: Public TCR beta signatures were indicative of both CMV infection and a matching HLA type. General observations from the study: HLA-C-restricted TCR beta clonotypes specific for CMV led the ex vivo response. Based on cumulative public TCR beta family frequency, carriers of CMV plus the relevant HLA were identified.

The CDR3 extends over 13 amino acids. The V end was cut by 3 bases, the J end by 4 bases, with 12 bases between. Germline CDR1 reads SQVTM; CDR2 reads ANQGSEA. As concerns this clonotype: The antigen is not known.

From the reads, TCRdb called clonotypes with MiXCR, one entry per CDR3 protein. This sample has over 45,000 distinct CDR3 sequences, with about a fifth found just once. The rearrangement joins TRBV29-1 to TRBJ1-2, with D perhaps TRBD1 (5 bases). The TCR was taken from a human donor in good health (CMV status not recorded). Some clones in this sample may be carry-over from other donors' samples. The sequenced sample was CD8+ T cells from cultured PBMCs, obtained from culture after CMV antigen stimulation. For the CDR3, the DNA is TGCAGCGTTGATTCCGGGGGAGCCTATGGCTACACCTTC. It translates to CSVDSGGAYGYTF.